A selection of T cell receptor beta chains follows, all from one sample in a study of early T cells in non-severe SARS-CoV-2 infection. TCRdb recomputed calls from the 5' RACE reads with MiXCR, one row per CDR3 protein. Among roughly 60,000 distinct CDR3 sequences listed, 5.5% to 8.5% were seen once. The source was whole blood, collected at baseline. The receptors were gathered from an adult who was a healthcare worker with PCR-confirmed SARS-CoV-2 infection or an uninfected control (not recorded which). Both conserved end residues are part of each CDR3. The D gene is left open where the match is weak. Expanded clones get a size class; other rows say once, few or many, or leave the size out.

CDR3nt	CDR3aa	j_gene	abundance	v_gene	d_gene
TGCAGTGCTAGAGGTGCGAGGGTTCAAGAGACCCAGTACTTC	CSARGARVQETQYF	TRBJ2-5	many	TRBV20-1	.
TGTGCCAGCAGTGGACGAAACGTGGTCGAGGCAAGGGGTTATGGCTACACCTTC	CASSGRNVVEARGYGYTF	TRBJ1-2	many	TRBV25-1	.
TGTGCCAGCAGCCTGAGGACAGGGGGGAACACTGAAGCTTTCTTT	CASSLRTGGNTEAFF	TRBJ1-1	few	TRBV7-3	TRBD1
TGTGCCAGCAGCTTAGGTCGAAGCGACAGGGGGCACTCCTACGAGCAGTACTTC	CASSLGRSDRGHSYEQYF	TRBJ2-7	.	TRBV7-2	TRBD1
TGTGCCAGCAGCTTAGGTACAGCCTATGGCTACACCTTC	CASSLGTAYGYTF	TRBJ1-2	few	TRBV7-2	.
TGCAGTGCTAGAGATCGGCGACAGGGTCAGCCCCAGCATTTT	CSARDRRQGQPQHF	TRBJ1-5	many	TRBV20-1	TRBD1
TGTGCCAGCAGTCCCCTGGGAGCGGGGGGCGAAGAGCAGTACTTC	CASSPLGAGGEEQYF	TRBJ2-7	many	TRBV27	TRBD2
TGTGCCAGCACCCGAACGGGAGGCGCTGAAGCTTTCTTT	CASTRTGGAEAFF	TRBJ1-1	many	TRBV6-5	.
TGTGCCAGCAGCTTTTTGGCCCTGGGAGTGGAGCAGTACTTC	CASSFLALGVEQYF	TRBJ2-7	few	TRBV7-2	.
TGTGCCAGCAGCCAAGATACCAGCGGGGGCCCCAATACGCAGTATTTT	CASSQDTSGGPNTQYF	TRBJ2-3	many	TRBV4-2	TRBD2
TGTGCCAGCAGCTTAGGTCCGGGGGTCGCCTACGAGCAGTACTTC	CASSLGPGVAYEQYF	TRBJ2-7	.	TRBV7-8	.
TGTGCCAGCTCACCACAGCGGAACACAGATACGCAGTATTTT	CASSPQRNTDTQYF	TRBJ2-3	few	TRBV18	.
TGTGCCAGCAGCGCTATTCTAAACACCGGGGAGCTGTTTTTT	CASSAILNTGELFF	TRBJ2-2	many	TRBV5-5	.
TGTGCCAGCAGCGTAGAAGGGGGCCCCGCCACCGAGCAGTACTTC	CASSVEGGPATEQYF	TRBJ2-7	few	TRBV9	TRBD1
TGTGCCAGCAGCTTAGCCTCCGGGACTGCCTTTTCCGAGCAGTACTTC	CASSLASGTAFSEQYF	TRBJ2-7	many	TRBV7-2	.
TGTGCCAGCATTTTCGGACAGGGGGCGAGGGAGCAGTTCTTC	CASIFGQGAREQFF	TRBJ2-1	.	TRBV12-3/TRBV12-4	TRBD1
TGCAGTGCTAAGACAGGGGCGCGGGTGAACTCCGGCTACACCTTC	CSAKTGARVNSGYTF	TRBJ1-2	many	TRBV20-1	TRBD1
TGTGCCAGCAGTTACTCGAAGGGGTGGGACCTCTCCTACGAGCAGTACTTC	CASSYSKGWDLSYEQYF	TRBJ2-7	many	TRBV6-5	.
TGTGCCAGCAGCCAAAATCTTAAGGGCACCATATATTTT	CASSQNLKGTIYF	TRBJ1-3	many	TRBV14	.
TGTGCCAGCAGCTTGTCTAGCGGGGGATACTCTGCCTACAATGAGCAGTTCTTC	CASSLSSGGYSAYNEQFF	TRBJ2-1	.	TRBV5-4	TRBD2
TGTGCCAGCAGTTACTCGCAGGATGAAAGGTGGACAGATACGCAGTATTTT	CASSYSQDERWTDTQYF	TRBJ2-3	many	TRBV6-2/TRBV6-3	.
TGCGCCAGCAGCCAAGAACAGGGAACCTTCTACGAGCAGTACTTC	CASSQEQGTFYEQYF	TRBJ2-7	many	TRBV4-3	.
TGCGCCAGCAGCTTGGGACAGAGGCAAAACACCGGGGAGCTGTTTTTT	CASSLGQRQNTGELFF	TRBJ2-2	few	TRBV5-1	.
TGTGCCAGCAGCCTGGGACAGCTCAAAATTAACTATGGCTACACCTTC	CASSLGQLKINYGYTF	TRBJ1-2	many	TRBV14	TRBD1
TGTGCCAGCAGCTCGACTAGCGGGGGGGCCGACGAGCAGTACTTC	CASSSTSGGADEQYF	TRBJ2-7	.	TRBV5-5	TRBD2
TGTGCCAGCAGCCTCTCGACAGGAGGGACTGAAGCTTTCTTT	CASSLSTGGTEAFF	TRBJ1-1	many	TRBV12-3/TRBV12-4	.
TGTGCCACGAACCCCACCGGGACAGTTGACACCGGGGAGCTGTTTTTT	CATNPTGTVDTGELFF	TRBJ2-2	few	TRBV19	TRBD1